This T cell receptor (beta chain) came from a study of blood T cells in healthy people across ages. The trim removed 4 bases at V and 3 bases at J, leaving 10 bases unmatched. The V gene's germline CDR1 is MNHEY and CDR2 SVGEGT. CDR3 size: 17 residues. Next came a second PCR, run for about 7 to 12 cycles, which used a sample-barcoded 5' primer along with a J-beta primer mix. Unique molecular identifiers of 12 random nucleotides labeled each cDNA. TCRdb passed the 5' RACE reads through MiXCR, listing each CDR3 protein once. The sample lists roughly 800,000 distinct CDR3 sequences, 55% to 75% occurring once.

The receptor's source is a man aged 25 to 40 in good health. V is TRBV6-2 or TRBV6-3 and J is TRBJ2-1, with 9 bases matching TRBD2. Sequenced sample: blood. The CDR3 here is CASSSKAGGTFYNEQFF. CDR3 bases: TGTGCCAGCAGTTCGAAAGCGGGAGGAACCTTCTACAATGAGCAGTTCTTC.